The 24 T cell receptor beta chains listed next were all sequenced from one sample in a study of radiotherapy plus CTLA-4 blockade in lung cancer. Only in-frame clones appear in the TCRdb table, and some are missing; sequencing was by immunoSEQ multiplex PCR. The repertoire holds roughly 100,000 clones, with about four fifths as singletons. The sample here was peripheral blood, taken from a patient treated with radiotherapy plus ipilimumab. The receptors stem from a human donor with non-small cell lung cancer that progressed on radiotherapy plus ipilimumab.

This clone came up once. This rearrangement joins TRBV9 to TRBJ2-1, with 7 bases fitting TRBD1. The CDR3 totals 14 residues. The germline V gene has CDR1 SGDLS and CDR2 YYNGEE. The V and J ends lost 0 bases and 4 bases, in that order; junction bases with no gene match: 1. CDR3 DNA: TGTGCCAGCAGCGTAGAGGGACAGTACAATGAGCAGTTCTTC. Translating gives CASSVEGQYNEQFF. The full variable domain, in which reference TRBV9 and TRBJ2-1 provide the parts outside the CDR3, is DSGVTQTPKHLITATGQRVTLRCSPRSGDLSVYWYQQSLDQGLQFLIQYYNGEERAKGNILERFSAQQFPDLHSELNLSSLELGDSALYFCASSVEGQYNEQFFGPGTRLTVL.

The chain has TRBV27 and TRBJ2-1; D gene unclear. CDR1 MNHEY and CDR2 SMNVEV come from the germline V gene (reference sequence). Trimming removed 2 bases from V and 9 bases from J, with 8 bases in between. This CDR3 is 12 amino acids long. The CDR3 sequence is CASSLGFGEQFF. CDR3 bases: TGTGCCAGCAGTTTAGGTTTTGGTGAGCAGTTCTTC.

The genes are TRBV7-2 and TRBJ2-7; the match to TRBD2 covers 13 bases. This CDR3 spans 15 amino acids. CDR1 is SGHTA and CDR2 is FQGNSA in the germline V gene. V was clipped by 5 bases and J by 4 bases; unmatched bases: 5. CDR3 DNA: TGTGCCAGCAGCCTTACTAGCGGGAGGGCTTACGAGCAGTACTTC. Translating it yields CASSLTSGRAYEQYF.

The chain recombines TRBV6-6 with TRBJ2-4; D remains ambiguous. V lost 6 bases to trimming and J lost 0 bases, with 15 bases between them. CDR3 length: 16 amino acids. CDR1 and CDR2 from the germline V gene are MNHNY and SVGAGI (reference sequence). The CDR3 region has the DNA TGTGCCAGCAGCATGGACCACCGTTTAGCCAAAAACATTCAGTACTTC. Protein product: CASSMDHRLAKNIQYF.

The chain carries TRBV9 and TRBJ2-7; 8 bases fit TRBD2. Germline V gene sequence: CDR1 SGDLS, CDR2 YYNGEE. The CDR3 consists of 15 residues. The V segment lost 0 bases and the J segment 6 bases; nucleotides outside the gene matches: 8. Here the CDR3 DNA reads TGTGCCAGCAGCGTAGTCAGGGGAGGGACTAGCGAGCAGTACTTC. Amino acids: CASSVVRGGTSEQYF.

The chain is built from TRBV5-4 and TRBJ2-7; 10 nucleotides match TRBD1. J was trimmed by 6 bases and V by 3 bases; bases with no gene match: 6. The CDR3 extends over 14 amino acids. CDR1 is SGHNT, CDR2 YYREEE, per germline (reference sequence). The CDR3 loop reads CASSWVGQGSEQYF. In nucleotides, the CDR3 is TGTGCCAGCAGCTGGGTGGGACAGGGGAGCGAGCAGTACTTC. Together with reference TRBV5-4 and TRBJ2-7, the CDR3 gives the full variable domain: ETGVTQSPTHLIKTRGQQVTLRCSSQSGHNTVSWYQQALGQGPQFIFQYYREEENGRGNFPPRFSGLQFPNYSSELNVNALELDDSALYLCASSWVGQGSEQYFGPGTRLTVT.

This clone was seen more than once but under ten times. V gene TRBV6-6 combines with J gene TRBJ2-7; D is unclear. This CDR3 has 14 amino acids. V was trimmed by 5 bases and J by 2 bases, leaving 13 bases between them. Germline V lookup: CDR1 MNHNY, CDR2 SVGAGI (reference sequence). The CDR3 nucleotides are TGTGCCAGCAGTAACGACTTGTTACCCTACGAGCAGTACTTC. The encoded protein is CASSNDLLPYEQYF.

The rearrangement joins TRBV5-1 to TRBJ1-2; TRBD1 matches at 8 bases. Germline CDR1 reads SGHRS; CDR2 reads YFSETQ. The CDR3 loop spans 15 amino acids. The V gene end was trimmed by 4 bases and the J gene end by 2 bases; junction bases not matched to a gene: 7. The CDR3 sequence is CASSDQGANNYGYTF. CDR3 DNA sequence: TGCGCCAGCAGCGACCAGGGGGCCAACAACTATGGCTACACCTTC.

This chain uses TRBV6-5 with TRBJ2-2; D is unclear. Deletions cut 0 bases from V and 6 bases from J, with 2 bases between. Germline V CDR1 and CDR2: MNHEY, SVGAGI. The CDR3 contains 12 residues. The CDR3: CASSYSAGELFF. DNA for the CDR3: TGTGCCAGCAGTTACTCCGCCGGGGAGCTGTTTTTT.

The chain combines TRBV28 with TRBJ2-7; 11 positions agree with TRBD2. The trim removed 2 bases at V and 5 bases at J, leaving 8 bases unmatched. This CDR3 is 16 amino acids long. Germline V gene sequence: CDR1 MDHEN, CDR2 SYDVKM. The CDR3 loop reads CASSLGLAGGGNEQYF. CDR3 nucleotides: TGTGCCAGCAGTTTAGGTCTAGCGGGAGGAGGCAACGAGCAGTACTTC.

V is TRBV27 and J is TRBJ2-1; D is possibly TRBD1 (5 bases). CDR3 size: 13 residues. V was cut by 2 bases and J by 9 bases, with 11 bases left in between. Germline CDR1 MNHEY, CDR2 SMNVEV (reference sequence). The CDR3 DNA follows: TGTGCCAGCAGTTTAGTTACAGGAAGTGAGCAGTTCTTC. This gives the protein CASSLVTGSEQFF.

This chain uses TRBV5-1 with TRBJ1-1; D is uncertain. The CDR3 consists of 12 residues. Trimming removed 0 bases from V and 10 bases from J, with 10 bases in between. Per the germline V gene, CDR1 is SGHRS and CDR2 is YFSETQ. In DNA, the CDR3 is TGCGCCAGCAGCTTGGAGTCCGGAGGAGCTTTCTTT. Protein product: CASSLESGGAFF.

Here the CDR3 DNA reads TGCGCCAGCAGCGGAGTAAGCCAAGAGACCCAGTACTTC. Its protein product is CASSGVSQETQYF. The rearrangement uses TRBV5-1 and TRBJ2-5; D ambiguous. Trimming took off 4 bases at V and 1 base at J, with 8 bases between the two ends. The germline V gene encodes CDR1 SGHRS and CDR2 YFSETQ. The CDR3 is made up of 13 amino acids.

The genes are TRBV28 and TRBJ1-5, with 7 bases fitting TRBD1. V lost 5 bases and J lost 6; bases outside the gene matches: 7. Germline loops: CDR1 MDHEN, CDR2 SYDVKM. The CDR3 is 14 amino acids. CDR3 DNA: TGTGCCAGCAGTCCAAGGACAGGCGGTCAGCCCCAGCATTTT. Its translation: CASSPRTGGQPQHF.

The chain's CDR3 is CASSLEGATYEQYV. The CDR3 region has the DNA TGTGCCAGCAGTTTAGAGGGGGCTACCTACGAGCAGTACGTC. This sequence joins TRBV27 and TRBJ2-7; 7 nucleotides align to TRBD1. Trimming took 2 bases from V and 2 from J; bases not matched to a gene: 3. The CDR3 totals 14 residues. Germline V gives CDR1 MNHEY, CDR2 SMNVEV (reference sequence).

Only one count was recorded for this clone. The V and J genes are TRBV10-2 and TRBJ2-1, with 8 bases that match TRBD2. Losses at the gene ends were 3 bases for V and 3 bases for J; bases not matched to a gene: 4. CDR1 WSHSY and CDR2 SAAADI come from the germline V gene. This CDR3 comprises 15 residues. Written as DNA, the CDR3 is TGCGCCAGCAGTGATATAGCGGGATTCTACAATGAGCAGTTCTTC. Residues: CASSDIAGFYNEQFF.

The CDR3 spells CASSAGSGEQFF. Here the CDR3 DNA reads TGTGCCAGCAGCGCCGGGTCTGGCGAGCAGTTCTTC. The chain couples TRBV5-4 to TRBJ2-1; no reliable D call. Germline-derived CDR1 and CDR2 are SGHNT and YYREEE (reference sequence). Between the trimmed V and J ends, which lost 4 bases and 10 bases, there was a span of 12 bases. The CDR3 is 12 residues long.

V is TRBV4-1 and J is TRBJ2-1; D remains ambiguous. The CDR3 totals 14 residues. Germline CDR1 reads MGHRA; CDR2 reads YSYEKL. The V and J ends lost 1 base and 6 bases respectively, with 10 bases between them. As DNA, the CDR3 is TGCGCCAGCAGCCAAGCCTCAGTACGCAATGAGCAGTTCTTC. This encodes CASSQASVRNEQFF.

This chain uses TRBV5-4 with TRBJ2-5; 7 bases align to TRBD2. V gave up 4 bases and J gave up 1 base; unmatched junction bases: 10. The CDR3 extends over 16 amino acids. CDR1 is SGHNT, CDR2 YYREEE, per germline (reference sequence). CDR3 region: CASSGLADGTQETQYF. Written as DNA, the CDR3 is TGTGCCAGCAGCGGCCTAGCGGACGGGACCCAAGAGACCCAGTACTTC.

The chain has TRBV28 and TRBJ2-7; 7 bases are shared with TRBD2. Unmatched junction bases numbered 5, after V lost 3 bases and J lost 3 bases. The CDR3 loop spans 14 amino acids. In germline, CDR1 is MDHEN, CDR2 SYDVKM. CDR3 amino acids: CASSLGGSVYEQYF. In DNA, the CDR3 is TGTGCCAGCAGTTTGGGGGGGTCGGTCTACGAGCAGTACTTC.

The chain joins TRBV20-1 to TRBJ2-1, with D unresolved. V shed 3 bases and J shed 7 bases, with 7 bases lying between them. CDR3 length equals 11 residues. The germline CDR1 and CDR2 sequences are DFQATT and SNEGSKA (reference sequence). CDR3 loop: CSASLVNEQFF. CDR3 coding DNA: TGCAGTGCTAGCCTAGTTAATGAGCAGTTCTTC.

J is TRBJ2-7 and V is TRBV7-6; tentatively, D is TRBD1 (5 bases). Trimming removed 1 base from V and 6 bases from J, with 16 bases in between. CDR3 length: 15 amino acids. Looked up from germline, CDR1 is SGHVS and CDR2 is FNYEAQ. The CDR3 reads CASSLDPGIPGEQYF. DNA of the CDR3: TGTGCCAGCAGCTTAGATCCAGGGATCCCTGGCGAGCAGTACTTC.

The chain joins TRBV19 to TRBJ2-1; tentatively, D is TRBD1 (6 bases). The CDR3 spans 12 residues. Germline CDR1 is LNHDA and CDR2 is SQIVND (reference sequence). With 4 bases removed from V and 9 bases from J, the gap between germline ends came to 10 bases. CDR3: CASSTQGGEQFF. CDR3 bases: TGTGCCAGTAGTACACAGGGCGGTGAGCAGTTCTTC.

The chain recombines TRBV5-6 with TRBJ1-4; 8 nucleotides agree with TRBD1. The junction had 6 bases not matched to a gene; V was cut back by 0 bases and J by 8 bases. The length of the CDR3 is 15 residues. CDR1 and CDR2 from the germline V gene are SGHDT and YYEEEE. CDR3 sequence (DNA): TGTGCCAGCAGCTTGGGGACAGGGCGGAGGGAAAAACTGTTTTTT. As protein: CASSLGTGRREKLFF. The full variable domain, with the rest looked up from reference TRBV5-6 and TRBJ1-4, is DAGVTQSPTHLIKTRGQQVTLRCSPKSGHDTVSWYQQALGQGPQFIFQYYEEEERQRGNFPDRFSGHQFPNYSSELNVNALLLGDSALYLCASSLGTGRREKLFFGSGTQLSVL.